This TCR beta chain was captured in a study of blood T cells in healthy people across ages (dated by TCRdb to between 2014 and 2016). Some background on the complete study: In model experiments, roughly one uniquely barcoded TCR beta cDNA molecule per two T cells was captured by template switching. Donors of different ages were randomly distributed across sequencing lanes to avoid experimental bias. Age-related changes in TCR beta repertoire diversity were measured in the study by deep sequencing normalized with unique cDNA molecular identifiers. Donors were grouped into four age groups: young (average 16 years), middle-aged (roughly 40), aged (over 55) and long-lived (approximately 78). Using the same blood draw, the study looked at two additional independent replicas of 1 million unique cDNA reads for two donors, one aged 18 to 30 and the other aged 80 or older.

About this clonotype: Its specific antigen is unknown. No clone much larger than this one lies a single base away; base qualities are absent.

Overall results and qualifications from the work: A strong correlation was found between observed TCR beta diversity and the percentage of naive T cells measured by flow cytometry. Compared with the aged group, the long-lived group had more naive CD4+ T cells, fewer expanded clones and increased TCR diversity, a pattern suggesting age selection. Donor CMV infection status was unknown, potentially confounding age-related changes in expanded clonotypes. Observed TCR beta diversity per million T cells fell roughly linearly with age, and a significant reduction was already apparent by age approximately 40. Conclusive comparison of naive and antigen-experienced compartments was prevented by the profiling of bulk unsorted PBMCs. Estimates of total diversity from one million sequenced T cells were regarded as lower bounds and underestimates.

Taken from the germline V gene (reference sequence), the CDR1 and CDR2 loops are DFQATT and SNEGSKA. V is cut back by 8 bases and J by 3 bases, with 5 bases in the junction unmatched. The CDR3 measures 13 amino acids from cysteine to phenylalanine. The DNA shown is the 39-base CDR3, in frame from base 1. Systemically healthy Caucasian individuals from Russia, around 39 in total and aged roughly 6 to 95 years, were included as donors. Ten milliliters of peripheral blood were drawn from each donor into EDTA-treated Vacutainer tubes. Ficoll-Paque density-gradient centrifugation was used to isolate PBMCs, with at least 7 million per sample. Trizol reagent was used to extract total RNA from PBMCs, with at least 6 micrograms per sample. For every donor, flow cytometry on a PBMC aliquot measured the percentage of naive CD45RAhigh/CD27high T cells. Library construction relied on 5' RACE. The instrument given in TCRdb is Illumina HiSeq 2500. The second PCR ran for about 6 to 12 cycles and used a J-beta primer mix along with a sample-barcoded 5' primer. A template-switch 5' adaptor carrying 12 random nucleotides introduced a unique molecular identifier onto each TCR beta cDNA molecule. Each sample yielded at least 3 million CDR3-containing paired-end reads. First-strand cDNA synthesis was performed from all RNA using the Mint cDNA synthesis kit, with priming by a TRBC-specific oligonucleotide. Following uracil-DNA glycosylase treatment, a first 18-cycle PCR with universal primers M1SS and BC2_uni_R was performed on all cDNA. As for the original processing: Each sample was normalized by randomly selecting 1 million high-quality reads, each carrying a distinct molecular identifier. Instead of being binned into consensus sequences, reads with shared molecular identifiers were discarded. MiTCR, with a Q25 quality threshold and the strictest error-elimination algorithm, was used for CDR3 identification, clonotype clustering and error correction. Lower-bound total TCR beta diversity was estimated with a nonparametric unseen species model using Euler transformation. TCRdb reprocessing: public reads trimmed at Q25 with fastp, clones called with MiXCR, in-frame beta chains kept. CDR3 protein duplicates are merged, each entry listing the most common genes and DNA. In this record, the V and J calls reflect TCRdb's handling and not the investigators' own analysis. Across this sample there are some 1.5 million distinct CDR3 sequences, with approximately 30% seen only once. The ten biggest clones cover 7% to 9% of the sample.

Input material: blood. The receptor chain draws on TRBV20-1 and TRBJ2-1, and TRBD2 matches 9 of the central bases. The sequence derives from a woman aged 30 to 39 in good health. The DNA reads TGCAGTACCGGCGGGGGGGACTACAATGAGCAGTTCTTC. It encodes CSTGGGDYNEQFF.